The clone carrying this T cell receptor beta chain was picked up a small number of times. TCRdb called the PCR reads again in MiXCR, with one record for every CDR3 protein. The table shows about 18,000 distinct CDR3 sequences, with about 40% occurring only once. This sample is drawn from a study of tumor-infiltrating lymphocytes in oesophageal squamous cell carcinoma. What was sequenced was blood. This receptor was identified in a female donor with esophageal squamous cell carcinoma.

CDR3 sequence reads: CASSLGAQGSGANVLTF. The CDR3 coding sequence is TGTGCCAGCAGCTTAGGGGCTCAAGGCTCTGGGGCCAACGTCCTGACTTTC. V and J are TRBV7-2 and TRBJ2-6; D is unresolved. Trimming pared 1 base from V and 0 bases from J, leaving 10 bases between. This CDR3 contains 17 residues. In germline, CDR1 is SGHTA, CDR2 FQGNSA.